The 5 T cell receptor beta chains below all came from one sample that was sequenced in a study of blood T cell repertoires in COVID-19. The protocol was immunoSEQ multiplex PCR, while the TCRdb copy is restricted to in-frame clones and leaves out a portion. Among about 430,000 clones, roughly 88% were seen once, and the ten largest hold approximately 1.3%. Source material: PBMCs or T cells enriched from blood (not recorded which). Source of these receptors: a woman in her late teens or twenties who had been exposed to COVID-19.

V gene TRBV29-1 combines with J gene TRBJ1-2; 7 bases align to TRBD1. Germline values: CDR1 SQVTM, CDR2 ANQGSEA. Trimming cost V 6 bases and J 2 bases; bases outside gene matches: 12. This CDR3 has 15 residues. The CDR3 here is CSVGPGTAINYGYTF. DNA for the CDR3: TGCAGCGTGGGCCCGGGGACAGCGATAAACTATGGCTACACCTTC.

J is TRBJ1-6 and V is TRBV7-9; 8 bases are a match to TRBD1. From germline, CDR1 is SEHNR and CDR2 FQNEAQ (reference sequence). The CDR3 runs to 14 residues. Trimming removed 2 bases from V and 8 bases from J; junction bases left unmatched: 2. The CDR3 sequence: CASSLSGGDSPLHF. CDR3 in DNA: TGTGCCAGCAGCTTATCAGGGGGCGATTCACCCCTCCACTTT.

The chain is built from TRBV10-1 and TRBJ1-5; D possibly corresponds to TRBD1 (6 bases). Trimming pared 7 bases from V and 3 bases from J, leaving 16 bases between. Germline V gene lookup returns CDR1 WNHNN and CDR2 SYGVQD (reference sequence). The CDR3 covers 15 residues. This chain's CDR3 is CASTTHRASNQPQHF. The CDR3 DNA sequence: TGCGCCAGCACCACCCACAGGGCCTCCAATCAGCCCCAGCATTTT.

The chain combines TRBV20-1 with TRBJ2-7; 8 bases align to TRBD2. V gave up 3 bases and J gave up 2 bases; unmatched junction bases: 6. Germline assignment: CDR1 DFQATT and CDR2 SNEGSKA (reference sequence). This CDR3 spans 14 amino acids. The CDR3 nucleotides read TGCAGTGCTAGTATGAGCGGGGGTACCTACGAGCAGTACTTC. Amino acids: CSASMSGGTYEQYF.

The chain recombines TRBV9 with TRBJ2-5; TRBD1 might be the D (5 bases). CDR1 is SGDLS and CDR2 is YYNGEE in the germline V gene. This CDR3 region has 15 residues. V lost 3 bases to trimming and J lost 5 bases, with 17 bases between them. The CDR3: CASSEGSGGAETQYF. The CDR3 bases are TGTGCCAGCAGCGAGGGATCTGGTGGGGCGGAGACCCAGTACTTC.